This TCR beta chain was recovered during a study of T cell responses to AZD1222 COVID-19 vaccine. Assay used: immunoSEQ multiplex PCR; TCRdb lists only in-frame clones, some missing. The profile shows approximately 140,000 clones, 93% of them singletons. General study findings and limits: Baseline seropositivity characterized only 5 to 7 AZD1222 recipients. Donors skewed white British and female; clonal diversity was possibly underestimated.

Trimming took off 8 bases at V and 2 bases at J, with 14 bases between the two ends. The CDR3 extends over 14 amino acids. The germline V gene encodes CDR1 MGHRA and CDR2 YSYEKL. Regarding this clone: Its target is unknown.

The sequence was obtained from an adult in good health. Sequencing was performed on peripheral blood, taken on day 0 of AZD1222 vaccination. This chain joins TRBV4-1 and TRBJ2-3, with D possibly being TRBD2 (5 bases). CDR3 bases: TGCGCCAGCGGAGGCAGGATCCCCACAGATACGCAGTATTTT. Its protein is CASGGRIPTDTQYF.